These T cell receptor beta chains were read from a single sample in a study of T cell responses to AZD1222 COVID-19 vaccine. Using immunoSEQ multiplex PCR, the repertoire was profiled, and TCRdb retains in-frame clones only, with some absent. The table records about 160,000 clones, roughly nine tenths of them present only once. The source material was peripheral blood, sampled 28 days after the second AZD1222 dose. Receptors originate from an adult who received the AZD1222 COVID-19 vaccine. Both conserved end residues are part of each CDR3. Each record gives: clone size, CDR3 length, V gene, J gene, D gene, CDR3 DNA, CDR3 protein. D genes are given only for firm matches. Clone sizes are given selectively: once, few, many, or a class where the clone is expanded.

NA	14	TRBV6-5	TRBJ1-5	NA	TGTGCCAGCAGTTACAGACCTACTAATCAGCCCCAGCATTTT	CASSYRPTNQPQHF
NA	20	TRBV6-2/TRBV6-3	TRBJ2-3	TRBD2	TGTGCCAGCAGTTGGGTTTCCGGGACTAGCGGGGGAAGGGGTACAGATACGCAGTATTTT	CASSWVSGTSGGRGTDTQYF
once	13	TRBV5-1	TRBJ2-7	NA	TGCGCCAGCAGCTATGACGGATACTACGAGCAGTACTTC	CASSYDGYYEQYF
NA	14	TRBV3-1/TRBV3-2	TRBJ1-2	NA	TGTGCCAGCAGCCAAGGGGAAGATGTCTATGGCTACACCTTC	CASSQGEDVYGYTF
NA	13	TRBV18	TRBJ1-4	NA	TGTGCCAGCTCACCAGCTAGGGATGAAAAACTGTTTTTT	CASSPARDEKLFF
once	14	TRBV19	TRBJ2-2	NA	TGTGCCAGTAGTATAGATCAGTTCACCGGGGAGCTGTTTTTT	CASSIDQFTGELFF
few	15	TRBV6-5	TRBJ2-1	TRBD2	TGTGCCAGCAGTCCCCAGGGGCGGGGGGGCGGTGAGCAGTTCTTC	CASSPQGRGGGEQFF
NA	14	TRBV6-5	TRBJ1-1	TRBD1	TGTGCCAGCAGTCCGACAGGGAAGAACACTGAAGCTTTCTTT	CASSPTGKNTEAFF
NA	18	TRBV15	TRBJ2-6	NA	TGTGCCACCAGCAAGATGGGGAGAACTTACTCTGGGGCCAACGTCCTGACTTTC	CATSKMGRTYSGANVLTF
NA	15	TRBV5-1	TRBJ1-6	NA	TGCGCCAGCAGTGTGGGGCGCACTGGGAATTCACCCCTCCACTTT	CASSVGRTGNSPLHF
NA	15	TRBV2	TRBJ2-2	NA	TGTGCCAGCAGTGAAGATGGAGGCAACACCGGGGAGCTGTTTTTT	CASSEDGGNTGELFF
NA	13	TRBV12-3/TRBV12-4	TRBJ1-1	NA	TGTGCCAGCAGTTTAACCCTCCAACCGGCAGCTTTCTTT	CASSLTLQPAAFF
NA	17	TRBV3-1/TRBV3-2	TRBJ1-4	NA	TGTGCCAGCAGCCAAGGGGTGAACCGAAAGGGTAATGAAAAACTGTTTTTT	CASSQGVNRKGNEKLFF
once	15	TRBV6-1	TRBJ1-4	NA	TGTGCCAGCAGTGAAAACCCTCTGGACAATGAAAAACTGTTTTTT	CASSENPLDNEKLFF
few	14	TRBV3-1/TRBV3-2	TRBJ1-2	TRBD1	TGTGCCAGCAGCCGGACTGACAGGGGATATGGCTACACCTTC	CASSRTDRGYGYTF
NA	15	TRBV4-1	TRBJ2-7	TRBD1	TGCGCCAGCAGCCAAAAAAGGACAGGGGCCTACGAGCAGTACTTC	CASSQKRTGAYEQYF
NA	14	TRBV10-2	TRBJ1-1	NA	TGCGCCACCAAATCACAGGCCCCAGGCACTGAAGCTTTCTTT	CATKSQAPGTEAFF
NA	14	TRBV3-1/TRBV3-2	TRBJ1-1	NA	TGTGCCAGCAGCCAAGGGCACCAAAACACTGAAGCTTTCTTT	CASSQGHQNTEAFF
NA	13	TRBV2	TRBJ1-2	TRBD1	TGTGCCAGCAGCCGCACAGGGGTGAATGGCTACACCTTC	CASSRTGVNGYTF
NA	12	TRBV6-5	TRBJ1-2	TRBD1	TGTGCCACCCTGGGACAGTGGGATGGCTACACCTTC	CATLGQWDGYTF
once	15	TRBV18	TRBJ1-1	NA	TGTGCCAGCTCAACTTCGACAGGAGCCTTCACTGAAGCTTTCTTT	CASSTSTGAFTEAFF
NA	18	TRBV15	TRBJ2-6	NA	TGTGCCACCAGCAGTACAGGTCACGCTTACTCTGGGGCCAACGTCCTGACTTTC	CATSSTGHAYSGANVLTF
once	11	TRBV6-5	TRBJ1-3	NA	TGTGCCAGCCCTAGGGGCAACACCATATATTTT	CASPRGNTIYF
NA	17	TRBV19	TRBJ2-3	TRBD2	TGTGCCAGTAGTAATGGGGCGGGGGGGCCAAGCACAGATACGCAGTATTTT	CASSNGAGGPSTDTQYF
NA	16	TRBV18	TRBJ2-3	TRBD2	TGTGCCAGCTCACCGCGACTAGCGGGGGGTACAGATACGCAGTATTTT	CASSPRLAGGTDTQYF
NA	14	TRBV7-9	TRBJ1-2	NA	TGTGCCAGCAGCTTAGGGTTAGGGCAGCATGGCTACACCTTC	CASSLGLGQHGYTF
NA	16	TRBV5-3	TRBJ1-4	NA	TGTGCCAGAAGCTTGGCCAAGGTAGGCGCTGCGGAAAAACTGTTTTTT	CARSLAKVGAAEKLFF
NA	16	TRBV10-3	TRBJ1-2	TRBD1	TGTGCCATCAGGAGACTACAGGGGGGGATCGACTATGGCTACACCTTC	CAIRRLQGGIDYGYTF
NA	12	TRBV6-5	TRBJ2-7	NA	TGTGCCAGCAGTTTAAGCTTCTACGAGCAGTACTTC	CASSLSFYEQYF
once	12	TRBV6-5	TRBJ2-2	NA	TGTGCCAGCAGTTACGGGGCCGGGGAGCTGTTTTTT	CASSYGAGELFF
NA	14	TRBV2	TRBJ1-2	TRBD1	TGTGCCAGCCGATCAGAGACAGGGCCCTATGGCTACACCTTC	CASRSETGPYGYTF
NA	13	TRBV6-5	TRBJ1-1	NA	TGTGCCAGCAGGCGTCGGGGGGACACTGAAGCTTTCTTT	CASRRRGDTEAFF
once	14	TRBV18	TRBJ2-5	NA	TGTGCCAGCTCACCTGGGAACAGACAAGAGACCCAGTACTTC	CASSPGNRQETQYF
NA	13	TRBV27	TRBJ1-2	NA	TGTGCCAGCAGTCTTCAGGGTAGCTATGGCTACACCTTC	CASSLQGSYGYTF
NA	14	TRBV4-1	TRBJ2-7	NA	TGCGCCAGCAGCCAAGAGCCGAGCTCCTACGAGCAGTACTTC	CASSQEPSSYEQYF
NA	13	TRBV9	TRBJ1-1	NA	TGTGCCAGCAGCGTAGCTCCCACAGGAGAAGCTTTCTTT	CASSVAPTGEAFF
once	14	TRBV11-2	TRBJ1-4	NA	TGTGCCAGCAGCCAGCTTAAAGGGAATCAAAAACTGTTTTTT	CASSQLKGNQKLFF
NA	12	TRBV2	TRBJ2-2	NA	TGTGCCAGCAGTCTGGGAACCGGGGAGCTGTTTTTT	CASSLGTGELFF
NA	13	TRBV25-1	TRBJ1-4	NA	TGTGCCAGCAGTTACCGGGTCAATGAAAAACTGTTTTTT	CASSYRVNEKLFF
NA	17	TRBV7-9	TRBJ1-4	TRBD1	TGTGCCAGCAGTGAACAGGGGGGGCCGTCAACTAATGAAAAACTGTTTTTT	CASSEQGGPSTNEKLFF
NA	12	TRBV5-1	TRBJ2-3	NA	TGCGCCAGCAGCTTGGCGGGGGGCACGCAGTATTTT	CASSLAGGTQYF
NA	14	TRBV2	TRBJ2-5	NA	TGTGCCAGCAGCGATGGTCGGTCCCCGGAGACCCAGTACTTC	CASSDGRSPETQYF
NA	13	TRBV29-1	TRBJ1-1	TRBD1	TGCAGCGTCGAAGGACAGGGAAACACTGAAGCTTTCTTT	CSVEGQGNTEAFF
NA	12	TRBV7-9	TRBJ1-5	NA	TGTGCCAGCACGGACCTTGGGGAGCCCCAGCATTTT	CASTDLGEPQHF
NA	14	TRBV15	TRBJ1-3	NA	TGTGCCACCAGCATTCGGACGAGTCGGGACACCATATATTTT	CATSIRTSRDTIYF
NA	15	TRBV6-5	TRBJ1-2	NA	TGTGCCAGCAGTTACTCGCTTGCGGCTAACTATGGCTACACCTTC	CASSYSLAANYGYTF
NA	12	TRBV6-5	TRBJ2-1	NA	TGTGCCAGCAGTTTAGACTTGAATGAGCAGTTCTTC	CASSLDLNEQFF
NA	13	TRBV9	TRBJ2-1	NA	TGTGCCAGCAGCGTAATATCAGACAATGAGCAGTTCTTC	CASSVISDNEQFF
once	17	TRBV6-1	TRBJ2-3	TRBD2	TGTGCCAGCAGTGAAGACCTAGCGGGGGGGCCTACAGATACGCAGTATTTT	CASSEDLAGGPTDTQYF
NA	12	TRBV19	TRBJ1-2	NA	TGTGCCACCCTAGGGAGGCTTGGGAGCTACACCTTC	CATLGRLGSYTF
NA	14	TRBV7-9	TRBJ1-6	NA	TGTGCCAGCAGCTCGGGCTTTAGGGATTCACCCCTCCACTTT	CASSSGFRDSPLHF
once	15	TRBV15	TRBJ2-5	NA	TGTGCCACCAGCAGACCTCAGGGGGGTTTAGAGACCCAGTACTTC	CATSRPQGGLETQYF
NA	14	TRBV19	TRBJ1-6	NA	TGTGCCAGTAGTATACAGGGTTATAATTCACCCCTCCACTTT	CASSIQGYNSPLHF
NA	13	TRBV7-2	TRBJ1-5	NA	TGTGCCAGCAGCTTTGGGGGATTGGAGCCCCAGCATTTT	CASSFGGLEPQHF
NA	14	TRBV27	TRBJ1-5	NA	TGTGCCAGCAGTTTAGAAGGGAGCAATCAGCCCCAGCATTTT	CASSLEGSNQPQHF